The T cell receptor beta chain described here comes from a study of cytomegalovirus exposure and HLA in healthy donors. Assay used: immunoSEQ multiplex PCR; TCRdb lists only in-frame clones, some missing. The table lists roughly 150,000 clones, about 85% of them singletons. CDR3 length: 15 amino acids. Germline CDR1 is SGHTA and CDR2 is FQGTGA. With 6 bases removed from V and 2 bases from J, the gap between germline ends came to 16 bases. The specimen was PBMCs. V gene TRBV7-3 combines with J gene TRBJ1-1, with D maybe TRBD1 (6 bases). The receptor was derived from a man younger than 45 in good health and CMV-seropositive. CDR3 sequence (DNA): TGTGCCAGCAGAGACACGGGACAATTCAACACTGAAGCTTTCTTT. It is translated as CASRDTGQFNTEAFF.